This T cell receptor (beta chain) was identified in a study of a mutant IDH1 vaccine in newly diagnosed glioma (dated by TCRdb to 2020 to 2022). About the investigation overall: Vaccination began 4-6 weeks after radiotherapy alone, or alongside temozolomide cycles in the chemotherapy-containing groups. Of the approximately 30 treated patients, roughly 60% were male and about 40% were female, and a mean age of approximately 40 years was recorded. The week-35 safety follow-up took place at visit V12, and the week-47 end of study took place at visit V13. Six visits were used for peripheral blood collection: V03 (baseline), V05, V07, V10, V12 and V13. Prior to enrollment, patients had been given standard therapy consisting of radiotherapy alone, temozolomide alone, or radiochemotherapy with temozolomide, with the combination given to most patients. For exploratory analyses, around 23 treated patients had longitudinal TCRB deep sequencing done wherever samples were available.

Study-level results and caveats: Selection of PBMC samples for TCRB deep sequencing was based on availability. Pseudoprogression appeared unrelated to alterations in the top peripheral T cell clonotypes detected by TCRB sequencing. Immune responses induced by the vaccine were seen in roughly 95% of patients across multiple MHC alleles. The authors stated that sample limitations prevented analyses of patient blood samples from being reproduced.

On this clone itself: Its cognate antigen has yet to be identified. Base qualities are not at hand, and no much larger clone is one base apart.

The library was produced with the immunoSEQ multiplex PCR assay. The hsTCRB Kit was used according to the manufacturer's protocol to amplify rearranged TCR beta chain sequences. An Illumina MiSeq was used to sequence the TCRB libraries. For the original study's pipeline: The kit vendor's proprietary platform handled demultiplexing, trimming and gene mapping. The table was pulled from immuneACCESS by TCRdb, which kept in-frame rearrangements only. Such tables lose some clones; where checked, under half of the loss comes from unresolved V genes, and the rest has no known cause. V and J calls plus clone size are reproduced from that table; the DNA served to infer D and trimming. The sample has about 68,000 clones on record, approximately 84% of them singletons. The ten largest clones represent more than 10% of the sample. This sample's time point label indicates: week 35, safety follow-up. Each vaccine dose, consisting of 300 ug of a 20-mer mutant IDH1 peptide in Montanide, was administered subcutaneously with topical imiquimod. Patients were given eight vaccinations, in weeks 1, 3, 5, 7, 11, 15, 19 and 23, which matched visits V03 through V10. Newly diagnosed WHO grade 3 or 4 IDH1-mutant astrocytomas showing loss of nuclear ATRX were present in the donors. The samples were drawn from NOA16, a multicentre, single-arm, open-label phase I trial in Germany that tested a mutant IDH1 peptide vaccine in humans for the first time. Genomic DNA for TCRB sequencing was extracted from EDTA blood using the DNeasy Blood and Tissue Kit.

CDR1 GTSNPN and CDR2 SVGIG are derived from the germline V gene (reference sequence). V trim: 5 bases; J trim: 8 bases; unmatched bases: 12. Reading from cysteine to phenylalanine, the CDR3 counts 15 amino acids. The CDR3 DNA has 45 bases and is translated from base 1. This material consisted of PBMCs, taken from a glioma patient whose treatment included an IDH1 peptide vaccine. The sequence derives from a man between 18 and 29 years old with glioma. The rearranged segments are TRBV30 and TRBJ2-1; TRBD2 aligns with 10 central bases. The sequenced DNA is TGTGCCTGGGTTAGAGCGGGAGGGCCGGGGTATGAGCAGTTCTTC. This yields the protein CAWVRAGGPGYEQFF.